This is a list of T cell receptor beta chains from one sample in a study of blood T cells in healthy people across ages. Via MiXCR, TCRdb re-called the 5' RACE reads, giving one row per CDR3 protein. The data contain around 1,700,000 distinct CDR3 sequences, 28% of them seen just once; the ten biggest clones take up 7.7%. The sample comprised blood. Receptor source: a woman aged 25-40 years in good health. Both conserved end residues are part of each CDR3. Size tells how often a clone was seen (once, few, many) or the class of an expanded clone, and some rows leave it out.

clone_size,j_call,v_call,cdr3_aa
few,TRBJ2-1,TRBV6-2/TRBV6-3,CASSQGRERNYNEQFF
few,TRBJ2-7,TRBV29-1,CSARGGASYEQYF
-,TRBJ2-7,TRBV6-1,CASSELGGSSYEQYF
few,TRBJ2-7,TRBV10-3,CAISADGSGNEQYF
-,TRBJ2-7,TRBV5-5,CASSPGPAVSSYEQYF
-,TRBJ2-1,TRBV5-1,CASSSAESDYNEQFF
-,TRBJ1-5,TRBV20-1,CSARVSGSYSNQPRHF
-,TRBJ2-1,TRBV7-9,CASRRADGRNEQFF
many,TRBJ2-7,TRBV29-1,CSVDGQGYEQYF
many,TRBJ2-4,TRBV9,CASSPRPPGDIQYF
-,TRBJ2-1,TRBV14,CASSRLAGTYNEQFF
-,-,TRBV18,CASSPDGGAGGYEQYF
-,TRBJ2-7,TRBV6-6,CASAGTRAEQYF
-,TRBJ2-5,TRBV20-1,CSAGDRDSETQYF
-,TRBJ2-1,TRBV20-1,CSAIWTPYNEQFF
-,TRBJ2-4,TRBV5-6,CASSYTESFGNIQYF
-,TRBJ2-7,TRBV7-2,CASSFRPGYEQYF
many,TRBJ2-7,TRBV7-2,CASSLVGVKSSYEQYF
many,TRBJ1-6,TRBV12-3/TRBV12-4,CASSFQGSSSPLHF
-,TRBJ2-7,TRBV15,CATSRDPPGGLNAYEQYF
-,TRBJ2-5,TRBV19,CASSVGQGAQTQYF
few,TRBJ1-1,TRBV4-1,CASSQTTLREHTEAFF
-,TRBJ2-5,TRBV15,CATSRDRDRASKQYF
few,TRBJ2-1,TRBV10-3,CAISEGTGGRGEQFF
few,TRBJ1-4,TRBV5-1,CASSLDGRLFF
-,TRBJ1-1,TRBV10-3,CAVARTLGNTEAFF
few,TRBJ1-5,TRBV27,CASTRRGGNSNQPQHF
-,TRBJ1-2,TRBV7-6,CASSFKGALNGYTF
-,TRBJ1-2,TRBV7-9,CASTRVQGYGYTF
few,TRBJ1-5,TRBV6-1,CASILRGRVGQPQHF
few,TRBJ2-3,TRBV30,CAWRMRDTQYF
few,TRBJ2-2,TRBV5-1,CASSADGTGELFF
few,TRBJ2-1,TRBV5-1,CASRGWGTSGRPSSNEQFF
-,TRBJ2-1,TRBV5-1,CASSRVKREDNEQFF
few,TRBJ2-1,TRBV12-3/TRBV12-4,CASSLAGRGGGRTYNEQFF
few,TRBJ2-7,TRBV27,CASSLGRGHYEQYF
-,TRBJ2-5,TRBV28,CASSLRGGGKYEEYF
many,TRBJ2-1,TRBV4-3,CASSQEGSPGYNEQFF
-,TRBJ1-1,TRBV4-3,CASSQASLRRTRVNTEAFF
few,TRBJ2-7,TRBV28,CASSFVFTRPGRYEQYF
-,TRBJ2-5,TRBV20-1,CSARSPRDATETQYF
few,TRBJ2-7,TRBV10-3,CAISDGLYEQYF
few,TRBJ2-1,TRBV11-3,CASSSLGRASRDEQFF
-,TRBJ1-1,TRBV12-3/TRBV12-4,CASSLALWGNTEAFF
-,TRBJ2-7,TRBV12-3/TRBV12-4,CASSRVVVEQYF
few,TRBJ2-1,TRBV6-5,CASSGRAGRSNEQFF
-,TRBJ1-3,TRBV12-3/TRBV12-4,CASRGYRGSGNTIYF
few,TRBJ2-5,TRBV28,CASSPLNETQYF
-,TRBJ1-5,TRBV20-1,CSASVPVDSNQPQHF
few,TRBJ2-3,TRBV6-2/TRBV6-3,CATLDRGAADTQYF
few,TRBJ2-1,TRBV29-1,CSVEGGGTGDEQFF
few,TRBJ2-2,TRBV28,CASSFLYGELFF
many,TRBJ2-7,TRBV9,CASSVDGTRYEQYF
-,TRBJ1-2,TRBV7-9,CASSPASSTREGGYTF
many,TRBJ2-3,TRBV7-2,CASSLGFLTSADTDTQYF